The clone carrying this T cell receptor (beta chain) was observed a handful of times. What was sequenced were expressed TCRB transcripts, since all of the isolated RNA had been reverse transcribed. TCRdb's table, derived via immunoSEQ multiplex PCR, lists solely in-frame clones and lacks some. The sample holds around 250,000 clones; roughly 30% are singletons and the top ten take 3% to 4%. These data are taken from a study of beta chain features in type 1 diabetes. Study in general: In age, gender and cell yields, patients were similar to healthy donors.

CDR1 and CDR2 from the germline V gene are SGHNT and YYREEE (reference sequence). V was clipped by 4 bases and J by 0 bases; unmatched bases: 6. The length of the CDR3 is 16 residues. V usage is TRBV5-4 and J usage is TRBJ2-3; TRBD2 agrees at 9 bases. The receptor was isolated from a young man in good health. Sequencing was done on a sample of central memory CD4+ T cells from blood. This CDR3 is CASSTGTSPSTDTQYF. CDR3 nucleotides: TGTGCCAGCAGCACCGGGACTAGCCCAAGCACAGATACGCAGTATTTT.